This TCR beta chain was profiled in a study of blood T cell repertoires in COVID-19. Overall study: There were acute and convalescent COVID-19 samples, and they came from the United States, Italy and Spain. In each case, the material was cDNA or gDNA derived from T cells, B-cell-depleted T cells, or PBMCs.

CDR1 and CDR2 (germline): MNHEY, SVGAGI. V was pared by 6 bases and J by 3 bases, with 14 bases between. This CDR3 has 15 residues. Original data processing: Cell counts per sample came from amplifying reference gene primers. TCRdb keeps only in-frame clones here, not all; method: immunoSEQ multiplex PCR. The DNA gave D and trimming, while V, J and clone size come from that table. This table holds fewer than 200,000 clones, about 80% found once. This TCR came from a middle-aged man who had recovered from COVID-19. The J gene is TRBJ1-4, the V gene TRBV6-5; tentative D call: TRBD1 (5 bases). Sequenced: PBMCs or T cells enriched from blood (not recorded which). The chain's CDR3 is CASRRVGGANEKLFF. DNA for the CDR3: TGTGCCAGCAGACGTGTGGGGGGTGCTAATGAAAAACTGTTTTTT.